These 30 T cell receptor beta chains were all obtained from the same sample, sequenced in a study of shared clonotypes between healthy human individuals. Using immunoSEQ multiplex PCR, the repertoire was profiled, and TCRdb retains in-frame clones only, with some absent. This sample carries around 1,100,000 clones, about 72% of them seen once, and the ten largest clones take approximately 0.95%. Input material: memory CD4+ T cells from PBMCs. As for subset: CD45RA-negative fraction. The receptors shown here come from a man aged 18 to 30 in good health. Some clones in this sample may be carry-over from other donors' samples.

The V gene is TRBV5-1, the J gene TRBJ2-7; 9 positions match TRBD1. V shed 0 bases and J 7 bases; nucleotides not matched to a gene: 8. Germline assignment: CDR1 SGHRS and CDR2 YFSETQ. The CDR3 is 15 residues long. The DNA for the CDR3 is TGCGCCAGCAGCTTGGTTGGACAGGGGACGGGGGAGCAGTACTTC. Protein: CASSLVGQGTGEQYF.

CDR3 nucleotide sequence: TGCGCCAGCAGCTTGACACGGCGCTCTGGGGCCAACGTCCTGACTTTC. Translation: CASSLTRRSGANVLTF. The chain couples TRBV5-1 to TRBJ2-6; no clear D gene. V was pared by 1 base and J by 0 bases, with 8 bases between. Per germline, CDR1 SGHRS and CDR2 YFSETQ. The CDR3 runs to 16 residues.

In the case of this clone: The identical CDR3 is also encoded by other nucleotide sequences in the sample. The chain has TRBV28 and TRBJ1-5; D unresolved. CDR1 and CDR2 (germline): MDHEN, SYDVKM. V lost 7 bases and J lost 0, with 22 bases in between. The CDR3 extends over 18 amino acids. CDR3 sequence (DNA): TGTGCCAGCAACTCCCGAAAGGGAAATCAACTTAGCAATCAGCCCCAGCATTTT. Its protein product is CASNSRKGNQLSNQPQHF.

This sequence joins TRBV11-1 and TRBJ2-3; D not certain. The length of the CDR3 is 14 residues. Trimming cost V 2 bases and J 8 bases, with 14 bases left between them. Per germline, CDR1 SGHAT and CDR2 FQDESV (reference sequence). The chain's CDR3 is CASSLSTTILTQYF. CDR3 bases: TGTGCCAGCAGCTTAAGCACAACCATTCTTACGCAGTATTTT.

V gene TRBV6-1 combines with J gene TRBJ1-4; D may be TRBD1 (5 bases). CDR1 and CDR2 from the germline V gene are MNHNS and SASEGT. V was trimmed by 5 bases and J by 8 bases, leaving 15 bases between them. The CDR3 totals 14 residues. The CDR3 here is CASSPGTVDEKLFF. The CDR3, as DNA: TGTGCCAGCAGTCCCGGGACGGTCGACGAAAAACTGTTTTTT.

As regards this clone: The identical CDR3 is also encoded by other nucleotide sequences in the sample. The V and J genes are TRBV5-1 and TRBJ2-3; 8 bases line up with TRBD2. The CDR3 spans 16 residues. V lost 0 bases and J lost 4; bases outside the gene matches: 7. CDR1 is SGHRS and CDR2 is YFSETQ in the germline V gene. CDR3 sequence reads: CASSLAGGRLADTQYF. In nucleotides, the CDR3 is TGCGCCAGCAGCTTGGCTGGCGGGAGGCTCGCAGATACGCAGTATTTT.

The CDR3 region is CASSFSAGGSEQFF. CDR3 sequence (DNA): TGTGCCAGCAGCTTCTCAGCGGGAGGGAGTGAGCAGTTCTTC. V gene TRBV7-2 combines with J gene TRBJ2-1; 10 bases are shared with TRBD2. Germline CDR1 SGHTA, CDR2 FQGNSA. Trimming removed 3 bases from V and 9 bases from J; junction bases left unmatched: 5. This CDR3 is built from 14 residues.

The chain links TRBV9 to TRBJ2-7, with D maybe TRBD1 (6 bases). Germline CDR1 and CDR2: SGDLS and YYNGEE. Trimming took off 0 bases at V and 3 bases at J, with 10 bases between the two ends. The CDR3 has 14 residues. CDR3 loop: CASSVATGYYEQYF. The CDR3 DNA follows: TGTGCCAGCAGCGTAGCGACAGGATACTACGAGCAGTACTTC.

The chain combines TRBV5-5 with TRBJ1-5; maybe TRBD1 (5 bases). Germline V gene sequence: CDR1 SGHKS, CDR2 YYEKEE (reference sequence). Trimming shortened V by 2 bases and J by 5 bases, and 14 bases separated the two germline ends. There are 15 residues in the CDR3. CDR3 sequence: CASSFQSGVDQPQHF. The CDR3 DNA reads TGTGCCAGCAGCTTTCAGTCGGGGGTGGATCAGCCCCAGCATTTT.

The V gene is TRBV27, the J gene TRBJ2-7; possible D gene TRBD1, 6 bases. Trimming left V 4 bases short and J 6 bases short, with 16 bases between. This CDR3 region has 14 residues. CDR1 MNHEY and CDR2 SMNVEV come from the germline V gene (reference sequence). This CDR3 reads CASSSVRTRGEQYF. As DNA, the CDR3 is TGTGCCAGCAGTTCGGTCCGGACCAGGGGCGAGCAGTACTTC.

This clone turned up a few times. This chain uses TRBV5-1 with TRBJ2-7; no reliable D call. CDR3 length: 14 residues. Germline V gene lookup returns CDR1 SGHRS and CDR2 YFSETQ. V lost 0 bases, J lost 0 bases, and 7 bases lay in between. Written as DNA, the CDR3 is TGCGCCAGCAGCTTGGGTGGACCCTCCTACGAGCAGTACTTC. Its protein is CASSLGGPSYEQYF.

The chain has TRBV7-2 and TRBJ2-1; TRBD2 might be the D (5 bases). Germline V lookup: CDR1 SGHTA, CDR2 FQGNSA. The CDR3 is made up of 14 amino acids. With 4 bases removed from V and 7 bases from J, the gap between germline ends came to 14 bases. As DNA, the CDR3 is TGTGCCAGCAGCTCCGGGTGGGGAGCGAATGAGCAGTTCTTC. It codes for CASSSGWGANEQFF.

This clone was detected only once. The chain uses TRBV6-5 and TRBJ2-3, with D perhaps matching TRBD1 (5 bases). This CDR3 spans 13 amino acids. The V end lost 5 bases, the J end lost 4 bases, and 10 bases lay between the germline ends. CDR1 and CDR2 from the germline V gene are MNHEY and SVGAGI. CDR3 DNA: TGTGCCAGCAGTAGGACACTGGCAGATACGCAGTATTTT. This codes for CASSRTLADTQYF.

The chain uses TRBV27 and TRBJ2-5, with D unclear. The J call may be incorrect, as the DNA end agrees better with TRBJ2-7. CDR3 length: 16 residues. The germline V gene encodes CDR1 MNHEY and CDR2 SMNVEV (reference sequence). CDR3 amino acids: CASSSRLAVSSYEQYF. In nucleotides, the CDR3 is TGTGCCAGCAGTTCCCGCTTGGCGGTGAGCTCCTACGAGCAGTACTTC.

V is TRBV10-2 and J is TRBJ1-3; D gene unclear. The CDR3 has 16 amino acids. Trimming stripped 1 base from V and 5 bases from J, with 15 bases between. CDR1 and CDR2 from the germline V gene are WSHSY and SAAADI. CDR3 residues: CASSEFHSGGRNTIYF. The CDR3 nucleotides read TGCGCCAGCAGTGAGTTCCACTCAGGCGGGAGAAACACCATATATTTT.

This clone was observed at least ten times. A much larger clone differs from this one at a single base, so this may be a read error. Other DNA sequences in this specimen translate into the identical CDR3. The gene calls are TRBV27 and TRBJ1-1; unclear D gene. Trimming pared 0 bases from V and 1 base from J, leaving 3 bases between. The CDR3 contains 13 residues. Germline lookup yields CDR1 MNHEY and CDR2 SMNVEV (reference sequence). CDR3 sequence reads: CASSLSRNTEAFF. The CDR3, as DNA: TGTGCCAGCAGTTTATCGAGGAACACTGAAGCTTTCTTT.

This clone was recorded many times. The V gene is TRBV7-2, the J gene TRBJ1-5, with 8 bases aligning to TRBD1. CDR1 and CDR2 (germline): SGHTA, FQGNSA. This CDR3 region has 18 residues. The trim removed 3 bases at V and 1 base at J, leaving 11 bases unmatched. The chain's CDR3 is CASSFQGAIGMSNQPQHF. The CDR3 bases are TGTGCCAGCAGCTTTCAGGGGGCGATCGGTATGAGCAATCAGCCCCAGCATTTT.

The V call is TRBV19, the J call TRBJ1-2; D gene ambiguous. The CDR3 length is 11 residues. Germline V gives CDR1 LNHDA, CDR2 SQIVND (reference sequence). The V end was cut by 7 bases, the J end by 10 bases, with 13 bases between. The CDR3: CASTNEGIYTF. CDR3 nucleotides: TGTGCCAGTACTAACGAGGGTATCTACACCTTC.

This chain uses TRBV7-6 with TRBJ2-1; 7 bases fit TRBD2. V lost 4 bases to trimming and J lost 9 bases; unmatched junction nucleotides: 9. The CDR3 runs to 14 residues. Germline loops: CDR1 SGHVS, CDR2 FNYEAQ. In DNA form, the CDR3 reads TGTGCCAGCAGCTCTTGGCGGGAGAATGGTGAGCAGTTCTTC. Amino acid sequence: CASSSWRENGEQFF. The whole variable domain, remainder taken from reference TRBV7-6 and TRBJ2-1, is GAGVSQSPRYKVTKRGQDVALRCDPISGHVSLYWYRQALGQGPEFLTYFNYEAQQDKSGLPNDRFSAERPEGSISTLTIQRTEQRDSAMYRCASSSWRENGEQFFGPGTRLTVL.

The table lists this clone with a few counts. The CDR3 spells CASSPDRGNTEAFF. The CDR3, as DNA: TGCGCCAGCAGCCCTGACAGGGGAAACACTGAAGCTTTCTTT. The V gene is TRBV5-1, the J gene TRBJ1-1, with 8 bases lining up with TRBD1. Germline assignment: CDR1 SGHRS and CDR2 YFSETQ. The CDR3 loop spans 14 amino acids. The V and J ends lost 4 bases and 2 bases, in that order; junction bases with no gene match: 4.

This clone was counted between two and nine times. The CDR3 reads CASSTGTEGYSNEKLFF. The CDR3 DNA reads as TGTGCCAGCTCTACCGGAACAGAAGGATACTCTAATGAAAAACTGTTTTTT. This chain connects TRBV18 to TRBJ1-4; D is uncertain. Germline CDR1 and CDR2: KGHSH and LQKENI. This CDR3 is 17 amino acids long. With 6 bases removed from V and 3 bases from J, the gap between germline ends came to 20 bases.

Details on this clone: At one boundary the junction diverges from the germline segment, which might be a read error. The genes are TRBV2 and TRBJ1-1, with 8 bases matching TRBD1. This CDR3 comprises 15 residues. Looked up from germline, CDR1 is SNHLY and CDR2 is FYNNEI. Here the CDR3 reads CASSEQGALNTEAFF. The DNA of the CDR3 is TGTGCCAGCAGTGAACAGGGGGCATTGAATACTGAAGCTTTCTTT. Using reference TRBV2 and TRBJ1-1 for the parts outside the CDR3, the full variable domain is EPEVTQTPSHQVTQMGQEVILRCVPISNHLYFYWYRQILGQKVEFLVSFYNNEISEKSEIFDDQFSVERPDGSNFTLKIRSTKLEDSAMYFCASSEQGALNTEAFFGQGTRLTVV.

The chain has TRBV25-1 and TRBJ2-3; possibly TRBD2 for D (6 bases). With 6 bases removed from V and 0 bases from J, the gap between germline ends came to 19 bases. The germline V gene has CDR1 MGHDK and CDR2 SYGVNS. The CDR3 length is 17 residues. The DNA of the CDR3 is TGTGCCAGCAGGGGGAGGAGTGGGCCCTCTAGCACAGATACGCAGTATTTT. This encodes CASRGRSGPSSTDTQYF.

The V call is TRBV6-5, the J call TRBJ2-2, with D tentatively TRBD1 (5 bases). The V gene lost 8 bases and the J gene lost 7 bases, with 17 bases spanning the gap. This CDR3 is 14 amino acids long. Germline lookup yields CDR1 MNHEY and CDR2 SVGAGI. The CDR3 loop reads CASVPGQGNGELFF. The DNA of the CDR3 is TGTGCCAGCGTCCCTGGGCAGGGTAACGGGGAGCTGTTTTTT.

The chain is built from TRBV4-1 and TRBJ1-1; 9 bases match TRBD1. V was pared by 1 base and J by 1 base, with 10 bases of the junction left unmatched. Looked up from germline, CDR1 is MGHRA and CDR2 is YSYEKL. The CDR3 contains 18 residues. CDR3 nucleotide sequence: TGCGCCAGCAGCCAAGGCCTCGGACAGGGGCGCACGAACACTGAAGCTTTCTTT. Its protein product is CASSQGLGQGRTNTEAFF.

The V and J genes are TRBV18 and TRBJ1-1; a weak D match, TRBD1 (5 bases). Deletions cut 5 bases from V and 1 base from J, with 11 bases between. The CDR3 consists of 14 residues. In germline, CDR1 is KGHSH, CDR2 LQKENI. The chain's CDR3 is CASSKGRENTEAFF. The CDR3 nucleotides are TGTGCCAGCTCAAAGGGACGGGAGAACACTGAAGCTTTCTTT.

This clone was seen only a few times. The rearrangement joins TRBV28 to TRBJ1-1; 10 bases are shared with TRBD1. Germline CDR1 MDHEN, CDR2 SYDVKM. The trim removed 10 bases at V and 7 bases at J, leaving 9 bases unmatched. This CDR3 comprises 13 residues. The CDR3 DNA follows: TGTGCCATCGTGACAGGGGGCGGCGATGAAGCTTTCTTT. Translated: CAIVTGGGDEAFF.

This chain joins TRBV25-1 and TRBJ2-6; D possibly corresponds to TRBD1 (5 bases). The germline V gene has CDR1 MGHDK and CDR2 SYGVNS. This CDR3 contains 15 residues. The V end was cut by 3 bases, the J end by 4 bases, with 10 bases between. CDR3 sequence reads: CASSDPGPGANVLTF. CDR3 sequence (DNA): TGTGCCAGCAGTGACCCAGGGCCCGGGGCCAACGTCCTGACTTTC.

Here the CDR3 DNA reads TGTGCCAGCAGTAACGGGATGGCGGACACCATATATTTT. Translating gives CASSNGMADTIYF. The chain has TRBV6-5 and TRBJ1-3; D is unresolved. CDR1 is MNHEY and CDR2 is SVGAGI in the germline V gene. Trimming took 5 bases from V and 8 from J, leaving 13 bases between them. The CDR3 is 13 amino acids.

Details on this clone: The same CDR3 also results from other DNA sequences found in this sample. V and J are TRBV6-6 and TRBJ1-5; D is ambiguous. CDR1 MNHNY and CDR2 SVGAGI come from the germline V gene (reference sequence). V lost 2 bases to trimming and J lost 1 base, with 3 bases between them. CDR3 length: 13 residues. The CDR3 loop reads CASSYGSNQPQHF. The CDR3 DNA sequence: TGTGCCAGCAGTTACGGCAGCAATCAGCCCCAGCATTTT.